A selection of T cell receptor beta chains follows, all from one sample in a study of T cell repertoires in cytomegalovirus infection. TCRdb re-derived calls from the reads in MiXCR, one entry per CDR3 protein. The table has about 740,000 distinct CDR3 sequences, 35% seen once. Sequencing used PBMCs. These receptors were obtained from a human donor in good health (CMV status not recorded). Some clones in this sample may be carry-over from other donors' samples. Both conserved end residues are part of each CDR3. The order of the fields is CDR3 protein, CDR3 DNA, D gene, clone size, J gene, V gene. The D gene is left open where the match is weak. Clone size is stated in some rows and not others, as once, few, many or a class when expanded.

cdr3_aa: CASSYRLAADTQYF; cdr3_nt: TGTGCCAGCAGTTATAGGCTAGCGGCAGATACGCAGTATTTT; d_call: TRBD2; clone_size: NA; j_call: TRBJ2-3; v_call: TRBV6-8
cdr3_aa: CASSFPGQGEDEQYF; cdr3_nt: TGTGCCAGCAGTTTCCCCGGACAGGGGGAGGACGAGCAGTACTTC; d_call: TRBD1; clone_size: few; j_call: TRBJ2-7; v_call: TRBV28
cdr3_aa: CASSDGGRRTGELCF; cdr3_nt: TGTGCCAGCAGTGATGGGGGGCGGAGGACCGGGGAGCTGTGTTTT; d_call: NA; clone_size: NA; j_call: TRBJ2-2; v_call: TRBV2
cdr3_aa: CASSLLTGGEAFF; cdr3_nt: TGTGCCAGCAGCTTACTCACAGGGGGCGAAGCTTTCTTT; d_call: TRBD1; clone_size: few; j_call: TRBJ1-1; v_call: TRBV7-9
cdr3_aa: CASSFQGAQETQYF; cdr3_nt: TGTGCCAGCAGTTTCCAGGGAGCACAAGAGACCCAGTACTTC; d_call: NA; clone_size: NA; j_call: TRBJ2-5; v_call: TRBV28
cdr3_aa: CASSFGTGFNNEQFF; cdr3_nt: TGTGCTAGCAGCTTCGGGACAGGGTTCAACAATGAGCAGTTCTTC; d_call: TRBD1; clone_size: NA; j_call: TRBJ2-1; v_call: TRBV7-7
cdr3_aa: CASSSYSGSNQPQHF; cdr3_nt: TGTGCCAGCAGTTCGTACTCAGGGAGCAATCAGCCCCAGCATTTT; d_call: NA; clone_size: few; j_call: TRBJ1-5; v_call: TRBV12-3/TRBV12-4
cdr3_aa: CASSPPGLAGETQYF; cdr3_nt: TGTGCCAGCAGTCCTCCGGGACTAGCGGGAGAGACCCAGTACTTC; d_call: TRBD2; clone_size: few; j_call: TRBJ2-5; v_call: TRBV28
cdr3_aa: CASSLGTGDYDTQYF; cdr3_nt: TGTGCCAGCAGCCTCGGGACAGGGGACTACGATACGCAGTATTTT; d_call: TRBD1; clone_size: NA; j_call: TRBJ2-3; v_call: TRBV6-5
cdr3_aa: CASSLLAGADTQYF; cdr3_nt: TGTGCCAGCAGCTTACTAGCGGGGGCGGATACGCAGTATTTT; d_call: TRBD2; clone_size: few; j_call: TRBJ2-3; v_call: TRBV11-2
cdr3_aa: CASSYSRLRQGRETQYF; cdr3_nt: TGTGCCAGCAGTTACTCGAGATTAAGACAGGGGAGAGAGACCCAGTACTTC; d_call: TRBD1; clone_size: few; j_call: TRBJ2-5; v_call: TRBV6-6
cdr3_aa: CASSISSRNEQFF; cdr3_nt: TGTGCCAGTAGTATATCTAGCAGGAATGAGCAGTTCTTC; d_call: NA; clone_size: NA; j_call: TRBJ2-1; v_call: TRBV19
cdr3_aa: CASSLAPLWPEGTEAFF; cdr3_nt: TGTGCCAGCAGCTTAGCCCCACTTTGGCCCGAGGGCACTGAAGCTTTCTTT; d_call: NA; clone_size: NA; j_call: TRBJ1-1; v_call: TRBV7-6
cdr3_aa: CASSRRDRDTEAFF; cdr3_nt: TGTGCCAGCAGCCGCCGAGACAGGGACACTGAAGCTTTCTTT; d_call: TRBD1; clone_size: NA; j_call: TRBJ1-1; v_call: TRBV12-3/TRBV12-4
cdr3_aa: CASSLGVAGELFF; cdr3_nt: TGTGCCAGCAGCTTAGGGGTCGCCGGGGAGCTGTTTTTT; d_call: NA; clone_size: many; j_call: TRBJ2-2; v_call: TRBV7-8
cdr3_aa: CASSRRGNQPQHF; cdr3_nt: TGTGCCAGCAGCCGCAGGGGCAATCAGCCCCAGCATTTT; d_call: NA; clone_size: NA; j_call: TRBJ1-5; v_call: TRBV7-8
cdr3_aa: CASSVAAQGDGYTF; cdr3_nt: TGTGCCAGCAGCGTAGCAGCCCAGGGTGATGGCTACACCTTC; d_call: NA; clone_size: many; j_call: TRBJ1-2; v_call: TRBV9
cdr3_aa: CASSFERDGAFF; cdr3_nt: TGTGCCAGCAGCTTCGAACGGGACGGAGCTTTCTTT; d_call: NA; clone_size: few; j_call: TRBJ1-1; v_call: TRBV7-9
cdr3_aa: CASSPPFLASGANVLTF; cdr3_nt: TGTGCCAGCAGCCCCCCTTTTTTAGCGTCTGGGGCCAACGTCCTGACTTTC; d_call: NA; clone_size: few; j_call: TRBJ2-6; v_call: TRBV6-1
cdr3_aa: CASSFYRGGLKVTEAFF; cdr3_nt: TGTGCCAGCAGTTTCTACCGCGGGGGGCTGAAGGTCACTGAAGCTTTCTTT; d_call: NA; clone_size: NA; j_call: TRBJ1-1; v_call: TRBV12-3/TRBV12-4
cdr3_aa: CASSLGGAHETQYF; cdr3_nt: TGTGCCAGCAGTTTAGGCGGGGCCCATGAGACCCAGTACTTC; d_call: NA; clone_size: NA; j_call: TRBJ2-5; v_call: TRBV12-3/TRBV12-4
cdr3_aa: CASSSLGRRRTYAEAFF; cdr3_nt: TGTGCCAGCAGCTCGCTGGGCAGGCGGAGAACGTACGCTGAAGCTTTCTTT; d_call: NA; clone_size: few; j_call: TRBJ1-1; v_call: TRBV5-8
cdr3_aa: CASIHFLVGTSGTRGEQYF; cdr3_nt: TGTGCCAGCATCCATTTCCTTGTTGGGACTAGCGGGACAAGGGGTGAGCAGTACTTC; d_call: TRBD2; clone_size: once; j_call: TRBJ2-7; v_call: TRBV28
cdr3_aa: CASSLRRGRDTQYF; cdr3_nt: TGTGCCAGCAGCTTAAGGCGCGGGCGAGATACGCAGTATTTT; d_call: NA; clone_size: many; j_call: TRBJ2-3; v_call: TRBV7-2
cdr3_aa: CASSEYRTNTGELFF; cdr3_nt: TGTGCCAGCAGTGAGTACAGGACGAACACCGGGGAGCTGTTTTTT; d_call: NA; clone_size: NA; j_call: TRBJ2-2; v_call: TRBV6-5
cdr3_aa: CASSFSTLNYGYTF; cdr3_nt: TGTGCCAGCAGTTTTTCGACCCTTAACTATGGCTACACCTTC; d_call: NA; clone_size: NA; j_call: TRBJ1-2; v_call: TRBV12-3/TRBV12-4
cdr3_aa: CAISESGTGGNSPLHF; cdr3_nt: TGTGCCATCAGTGAGTCCGGGACAGGGGGAAATTCACCCCTCCACTTT; d_call: TRBD1; clone_size: NA; j_call: TRBJ1-6; v_call: TRBV10-3
cdr3_aa: CASSPGWTGLGEQYF; cdr3_nt: TGTGCCAGCTCACCAGGGTGGACAGGGTTAGGGGAGCAGTACTTC; d_call: TRBD1; clone_size: NA; j_call: TRBJ2-7; v_call: TRBV18
cdr3_aa: CASSLEGHTGSTTEAFF; cdr3_nt: TGTGCCAGCAGTTTAGAAGGGCATACAGGGTCGACCACTGAAGCTTTCTTT; d_call: NA; clone_size: few; j_call: TRBJ1-1; v_call: TRBV28
cdr3_aa: CSVPPKGPDTQYF; cdr3_nt: TGCAGCGTCCCCCCCAAGGGCCCAGATACGCAGTATTTT; d_call: NA; clone_size: NA; j_call: TRBJ2-3; v_call: TRBV29-1
cdr3_aa: CASSYTSGDLTDTQYF; cdr3_nt: TGTGCCAGCAGTTACACTTCGGGGGACCTCACAGATACGCAGTATTTT; d_call: NA; clone_size: NA; j_call: TRBJ2-3; v_call: TRBV6-6
cdr3_aa: CASSSPTGTRYGYTF; cdr3_nt: TGTGCCAGCAGCTCTCCTACCGGGACGCGATATGGCTACACCTTC; d_call: NA; clone_size: many; j_call: TRBJ1-2; v_call: TRBV28
cdr3_aa: CSARRRGGGSGNEQFF; cdr3_nt: TGCAGTGCTAGAAGGAGGGGCGGAGGGAGTGGGAATGAGCAGTTCTTC; d_call: NA; clone_size: NA; j_call: TRBJ2-1; v_call: TRBV20-1
cdr3_aa: CSAMRSNQPQHF; cdr3_nt: TGCAGTGCTATGAGGTCAAATCAGCCCCAGCATTTT; d_call: NA; clone_size: NA; j_call: TRBJ1-5; v_call: TRBV20-1
cdr3_aa: CASSQEGRVASPGELFF; cdr3_nt: TGTGCCAGCAGCCAAGAGGGAAGGGTAGCAAGCCCCGGGGAGCTGTTTTTT; d_call: NA; clone_size: NA; j_call: TRBJ2-2; v_call: TRBV14
cdr3_aa: CSALRQVSNQPQHF; cdr3_nt: TGCAGTGCGCTGAGACAGGTTAGCAATCAGCCCCAGCATTTT; d_call: NA; clone_size: NA; j_call: TRBJ1-5; v_call: TRBV20-1
cdr3_aa: CASSLTSGGNNEQYF; cdr3_nt: TGTGCCAGCAGTTTGACGTCGGGCGGTAACAACGAGCAGTACTTC; d_call: NA; clone_size: NA; j_call: TRBJ2-7; v_call: TRBV28
cdr3_aa: CASSLVSRGSAYLSANTQYF; cdr3_nt: TGTGCCAGCAGCTTAGTATCTCGGGGGAGTGCCTACCTTTCTGCTAATACGCAGTATTTT; d_call: NA; clone_size: many; j_call: TRBJ2-3; v_call: TRBV7-8
cdr3_aa: CSADNPGRKIYNEQFF; cdr3_nt: TGCAGTGCTGATAACCCGGGACGCAAAATCTACAATGAGCAGTTCTTC; d_call: NA; clone_size: NA; j_call: TRBJ2-1; v_call: TRBV20-1
cdr3_aa: CSGGQGMGNEQFF; cdr3_nt: TGCAGCGGGGGACAGGGGATGGGCAATGAGCAGTTCTTC; d_call: TRBD1; clone_size: NA; j_call: TRBJ2-1; v_call: TRBV29-1
cdr3_aa: CASSVPVGYEQFF; cdr3_nt: TGTGCCAGCAGCGTCCCGGTCGGATATGAGCAGTTCTTC; d_call: NA; clone_size: many; j_call: TRBJ2-1; v_call: TRBV7-2
cdr3_aa: CASRLGLSTGELFF; cdr3_nt: TGTGCCAGCCGCTTAGGTTTGTCCACCGGGGAGCTGTTTTTT; d_call: NA; clone_size: NA; j_call: TRBJ2-2; v_call: TRBV11-3
cdr3_aa: CASRKESAAGELFF; cdr3_nt: TGTGCCAGCAGGAAAGAGTCTGCCGCCGGGGAGCTGTTTTTT; d_call: NA; clone_size: NA; j_call: TRBJ2-2; v_call: TRBV11-3
cdr3_aa: CARSTQGEATEAFF; cdr3_nt: TGTGCCCGCAGTACACAGGGGGAGGCCACTGAAGCTTTCTTT; d_call: TRBD1; clone_size: NA; j_call: TRBJ1-1; v_call: TRBV6-5
cdr3_aa: CASSSRQIRSSTDTQYF; cdr3_nt: TGTGCCAGCAGCTCCCGCCAAATAAGGAGTTCGACAGATACGCAGTATTTT; d_call: NA; clone_size: NA; j_call: TRBJ2-3; v_call: TRBV7-6